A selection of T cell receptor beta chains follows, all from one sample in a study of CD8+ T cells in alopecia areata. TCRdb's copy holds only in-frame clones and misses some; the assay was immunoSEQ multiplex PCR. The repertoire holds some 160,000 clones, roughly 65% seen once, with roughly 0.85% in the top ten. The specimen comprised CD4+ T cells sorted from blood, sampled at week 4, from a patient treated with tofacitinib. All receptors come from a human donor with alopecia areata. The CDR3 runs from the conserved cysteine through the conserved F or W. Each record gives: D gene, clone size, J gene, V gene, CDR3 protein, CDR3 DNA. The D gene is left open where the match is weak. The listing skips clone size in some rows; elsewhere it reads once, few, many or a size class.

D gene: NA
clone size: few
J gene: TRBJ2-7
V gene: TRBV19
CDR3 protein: CASSHGVTGDYEQYF
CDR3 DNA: TGTGCCAGTAGCCATGGAGTGACGGGAGACTACGAGCAGTACTTC

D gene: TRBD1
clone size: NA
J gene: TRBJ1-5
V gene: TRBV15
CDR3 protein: CATSSRQGSNQPQHF
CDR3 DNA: TGTGCCACCAGCTCCAGACAGGGGAGCAATCAGCCCCAGCATTTT

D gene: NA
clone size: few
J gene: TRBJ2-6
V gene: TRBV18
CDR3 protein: CASSPNKILSGANVLTF
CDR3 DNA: TGTGCCAGCTCACCGAACAAGATTCTATCTGGGGCCAACGTCCTGACTTTC

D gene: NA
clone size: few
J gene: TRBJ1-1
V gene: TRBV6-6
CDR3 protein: CASSLAPGTEAFF
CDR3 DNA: TGTGCCAGCAGTTTGGCCCCAGGCACTGAAGCTTTCTTT

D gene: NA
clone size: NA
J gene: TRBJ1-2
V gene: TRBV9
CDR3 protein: CASSVGGLTGYTF
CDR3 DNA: TGTGCCAGCAGCGTAGGGGGTCTGACCGGCTACACCTTC

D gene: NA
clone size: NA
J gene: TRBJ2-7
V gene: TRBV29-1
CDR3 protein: CSVGHLAYEQYF
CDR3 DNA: TGCAGCGTGGGACATCTAGCCTACGAGCAGTACTTC

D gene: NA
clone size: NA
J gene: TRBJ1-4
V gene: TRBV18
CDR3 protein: CASSSNEKLFF
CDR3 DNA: TGTGCCAGCTCATCTAATGAAAAACTGTTTTTT

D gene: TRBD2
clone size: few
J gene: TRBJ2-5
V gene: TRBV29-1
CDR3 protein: CSATGASGGSTETQYF
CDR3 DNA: TGCAGCGCTACAGGAGCTAGCGGGGGGTCCACTGAGACCCAGTACTTC

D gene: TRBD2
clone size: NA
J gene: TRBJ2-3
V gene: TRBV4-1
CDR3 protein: CASSPHGLAGTDTQYF
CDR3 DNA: TGCGCCAGCAGCCCTCACGGACTAGCGGGCACAGATACGCAGTATTTT

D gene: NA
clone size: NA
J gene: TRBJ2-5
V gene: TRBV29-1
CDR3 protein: CSVEGQLIMTQYF
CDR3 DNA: TGCAGCGTTGAGGGGCAACTGATAATGACCCAGTACTTC

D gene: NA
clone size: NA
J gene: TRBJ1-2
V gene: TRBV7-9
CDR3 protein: CASSLGQTNLNYGYTF
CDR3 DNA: TGTGCCAGCAGCTTAGGGCAGACAAACCTAAACTATGGCTACACCTTC

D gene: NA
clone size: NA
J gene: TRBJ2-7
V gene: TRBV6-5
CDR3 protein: CASSSISSSYEQYF
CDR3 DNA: TGTGCCAGCAGTTCCATTTCGAGCTCCTACGAGCAGTACTTC

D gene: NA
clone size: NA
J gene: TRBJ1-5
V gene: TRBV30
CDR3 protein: CAWSDLGATLNQPQHF
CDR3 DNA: TGTGCCTGGAGTGACTTAGGTGCTACCCTCAATCAGCCCCAGCATTTT